These 13 T cell receptor beta chains were sequenced from one sample in a study of shared clonotypes between healthy human individuals (dated by TCRdb to about 2020). The library was obtained by the immunoSEQ multiplex PCR assay. TCRdb mirrors the immuneACCESS table, restricted to in-frame sequences. Some clones are absent from its copies; in checked studies, under half trace to an unresolved V gene, and the reason for the others is unknown. The sample table lists around 2.1 million clones, nearly 97% of them with a count of one. The ten largest clones take up 0.1% to 0.15% of the sample. The sequenced material came from naive CD4+ T cells sorted from blood. The sample's cell subset or site label, decoded: CD45RA+ positively selected. All receptors derive from a man aged 18 to 30 in good health.

V is TRBV5-1 and J is TRBJ2-3; maybe TRBD2 (6 bases). V lost 1 base, J lost 5 bases, and 11 bases lay in between. Looked up from germline, CDR1 is SGHRS and CDR2 is YFSETQ. The CDR3 extends over 14 amino acids. CDR3 bases: TGCGCCAGCAGCTTGAGCGGGTTAGGAGATACGCAGTATTTT. Its protein product is CASSLSGLGDTQYF.

The rearrangement joins TRBV27 to TRBJ1-5, with TRBD1 matching 7 bases. The germline V gene encodes CDR1 MNHEY and CDR2 SMNVEV (reference sequence). The J segment lost 6 bases and the V segment lost 3 bases, leaving 17 bases of the junction unmatched. This CDR3 spans 18 amino acids. CDR3 amino acids: CASSFRSLDRVAGQPQHF. As DNA, the CDR3 is TGTGCCAGCAGTTTTCGGTCCCTCGACAGGGTGGCGGGTCAGCCCCAGCATTTT.

The chain is built from TRBV10-3 and TRBJ2-7; D may be TRBD1 (6 bases). From germline, CDR1 is ENHRY and CDR2 SYGVKD. The CDR3 has 14 amino acids. V lost 6 bases, J lost 2 bases, and 14 bases lay in between. DNA of the CDR3: TGTGCCATCAGCCGGGACAACCGTCCCTACGAGCAGTACTTC. This translates into CAISRDNRPYEQYF.

The CDR3 reads CASSLEGHLNQPQHF. As DNA, the CDR3 is TGTGCCAGCAGTTTGGAGGGACACCTCAATCAGCCCCAGCATTTT. The chain employs TRBV27 and TRBJ1-5; TRBD1 is a possible D gene (6 bases). The CDR3 runs to 15 residues. In germline, CDR1 is MNHEY, CDR2 SMNVEV (reference sequence). Trimming removed 3 bases at V and 3 bases at J, with 12 bases between.

CDR3 nucleotide sequence: TGCGCCAGCAGCCAAGGTGGTCTGGGGGGTGAGCAGTTCTTC. Translated, it gives CASSQGGLGGEQFF. The chain combines TRBV4-3 with TRBJ2-1; weak D call: TRBD2 (6 bases). V was pared by 1 base and J by 9 bases, with 13 bases between. The CDR3 runs to 14 residues. Germline V CDR1 and CDR2: LGHNA, YSLEER.

This clone was recorded only once. The sample contains more than one DNA sequence encoding this CDR3. The V call is TRBV6-5, the J call TRBJ1-1; D gene uncertain. V was trimmed by 5 bases and J by 5 bases, leaving 9 bases between them. CDR1 is MNHEY and CDR2 is SVGAGI in the germline V gene. This CDR3 comprises 12 residues. In DNA form, the CDR3 reads TGTGCCAGCAGTACGGTGGGAACTGAAGCTTTCTTT. Amino acid sequence: CASSTVGTEAFF.

The gene calls are TRBV5-6 and TRBJ1-5; D not resolved. Germline CDR1 and CDR2: SGHDT and YYEEEE. Between the trimmed V and J ends, which lost 2 bases and 9 bases, there was a span of 9 bases. The CDR3 loop spans 12 amino acids. The DNA for the CDR3 is TGTGCCAGCAGCTTAGCGTTTGGGCCCCAGCATTTT. It yields the protein CASSLAFGPQHF.

V usage is TRBV6-6 and J usage is TRBJ2-5; tentatively, D is TRBD2 (6 bases). The CDR3 is made up of 13 amino acids. Germline V gene lookup returns CDR1 MNHNY and CDR2 SVGAGI (reference sequence). Trimming removed 8 bases at V and 7 bases at J, with 17 bases between. CDR3 protein: CASRTGETGTQYF. CDR3 nucleotide sequence: TGTGCCAGCCGGACGGGGGAAACGGGGACCCAGTACTTC.

The V call is TRBV5-1, the J call TRBJ2-6; possible D gene TRBD1, 7 bases. V was clipped by 1 base and J by 2 bases, with 16 bases between them. The CDR3 extends over 18 amino acids. Germline CDR1 and CDR2: SGHRS and YFSETQ. The CDR3 sequence: CASSLRQGGSAGANVLTF. The CDR3 DNA reads as TGCGCCAGCAGCTTGCGTCAGGGGGGCTCCGCTGGGGCCAACGTCCTGACTTTC. The variable domain in full, with the rest retrieved from reference TRBV5-1 and TRBJ2-6, is KAGVTQTPRYLIKTRGQQVTLSCSPISGHRSVSWYQQTPGQGLQFLFEYFSETQRNKGNFPGRFSGRQFSNSRSEMNVSTLELGDSALYLCASSLRQGGSAGANVLTFGAGSRLTVL.

V and J are TRBV6-1 and TRBJ2-7, with 9 bases that match TRBD2. The germline gives CDR1 MNHNS, CDR2 SASEGT. J was trimmed by 0 bases and V by 7 bases; bases with no gene match: 7. This CDR3 has 15 amino acids. The CDR3 nucleotides are TGTGCCAGCATGCTAGCGGGGCATAGCTCCTACGAGCAGTACTTC. Encoded protein: CASMLAGHSSYEQYF.

The chain uses TRBV9 and TRBJ1-3; D not certain. This CDR3 comprises 16 residues. V lost 4 bases and J lost 2, with 16 bases in between. CDR1 is SGDLS and CDR2 is YYNGEE in the germline V gene. The CDR3 nucleotides are TGTGCCAGCAGCCTCCTTGGGGAGACCGCTGGAAACACCATATATTTT. It yields the protein CASSLLGETAGNTIYF. Filled out from reference TRBV9 and TRBJ1-3, the complete variable domain reads DSGVTQTPKHLITATGQRVTLRCSPRSGDLSVYWYQQSLDQGLQFLIQYYNGEERAKGNILERFSAQQFPDLHSELNLSSLELGDSALYFCASSLLGETAGNTIYFGEGSWLTVV.

The J gene is TRBJ2-3, the V gene TRBV6-6, with D possibly TRBD1 on 6 matching bases. CDR3 size: 15 residues. CDR1 and CDR2 from the germline V gene are MNHNY and SVGAGI (reference sequence). V was shortened by 5 bases and J by 0 bases, with 12 bases between the two germline ends. CDR3: CASSRQVPSTDTQYF. In nucleotides, the CDR3 is TGTGCCAGCAGTCGACAGGTACCTAGCACAGATACGCAGTATTTT.

The gene calls are TRBV9 and TRBJ2-2; D perhaps matches TRBD1 (5 bases). Per germline, CDR1 SGDLS and CDR2 YYNGEE. V lost 3 bases to trimming and J lost 4 bases, with 13 bases between them. This CDR3 contains 15 residues. CDR3 amino acids: CASSEGLDLTGELFF. CDR3 bases: TGTGCCAGCAGCGAGGGGTTAGACCTCACCGGGGAGCTGTTTTTT.